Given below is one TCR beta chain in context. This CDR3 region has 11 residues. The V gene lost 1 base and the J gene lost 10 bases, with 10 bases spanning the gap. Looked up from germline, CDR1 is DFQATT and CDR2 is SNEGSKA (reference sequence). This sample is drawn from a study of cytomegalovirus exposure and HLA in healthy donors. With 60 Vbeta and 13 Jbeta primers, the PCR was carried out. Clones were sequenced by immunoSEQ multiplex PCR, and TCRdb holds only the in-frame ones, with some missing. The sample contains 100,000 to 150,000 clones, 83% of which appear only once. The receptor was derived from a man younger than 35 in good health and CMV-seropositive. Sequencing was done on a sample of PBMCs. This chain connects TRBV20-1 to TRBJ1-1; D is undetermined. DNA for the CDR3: TGCAGTGCTAGAGCCGAATGGAGAGCTTTCTTT. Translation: CSARAEWRAFF.